The present entry profiles one T cell receptor (beta chain) with its context. This sample was taken from a study of shared T cell receptors in the human thymus. Sequencing was performed with immunoSEQ multiplex PCR; in TCRdb, only in-frame clones are kept and a portion is missing. The sample yields 500,000 to 850,000 clones, about 87% seen once. From germline, CDR1 is SGHDN and CDR2 FVKESK. CDR3 length: 14 residues. V shed 0 bases and J 6 bases; nucleotides not matched to a gene: 5. These sequences were also reported in another study, on human thymus T cells. That study adds: Corrective heart surgery yielded the resections from which the thymus tissue came. Biased V and J segment usage appeared in thymus and peripheral blood. Reports from related research described highly overlapping thymic repertoires among unrelated individuals.

The sequenced sample was thymocytes. This chain links TRBV14 with TRBJ2-7; TRBD2 agrees at 7 bases. The sequence was collected from a boy in the first two years of life with a congenital heart defect. The CDR3 coding sequence is TGTGCCAGCAGCCAAGATCTGACTAGCTGCGAGCAGTACTTC. This gives the protein CASSQDLTSCEQYF.